The sequence of this T cell receptor beta chain was determined in a study of T cells after posttransplantation cyclophosphamide. This table comes from immunoSEQ multiplex PCR, and its TCRdb copy is limited to in-frame clones, with some not included. The sample consists of 30,000 to 40,000 clones, around 90% of them appearing once. Trimming took 4 bases from V and 1 from J; bases not matched to a gene: 6. CDR1 is SGHRS and CDR2 is YFSETQ in the germline V gene. CDR3 length equals 15 residues. The V gene is TRBV5-1, the J gene TRBJ1-1; 8 nucleotides line up with TRBD1. This clonotype was obtained from a woman aged 40 to 50 with a blood cancer, CMV-positive, and with a related stem cell donor. The sample taken for sequencing was PBMCs. The CDR3 here is CASSPLGQENTEAFF. Here the CDR3 DNA reads TGCGCCAGCAGCCCGCTGGGACAGGAGAACACTGAAGCTTTCTTT.